This paragraph reports one T cell receptor beta chain. Breast cancer patients provided tissue from their axillary draining lymph nodes. TCRdb independently ran MiXCR on the multiplex PCR reads; one entry per CDR3 protein. Here the sample spans around 300,000 distinct CDR3 sequences, over 25% being singletons. This specimen belongs to a study of breast tumors, draining lymph nodes, adjacent tissues. V was shortened by 0 bases and J by 2 bases, with 8 bases between the two germline ends. This CDR3 contains 14 residues. The germline gives CDR1 SGHNT, CDR2 YENEEA. The receptor's source is a female donor with breast cancer. Some clones in this sample may be carry-over from other donors' samples. The chain couples TRBV11-3 to TRBJ2-7; D is unresolved. Material: axillary lymph node tissue. CDR3 residues: CASSLDGTAYEQYF. CDR3 DNA: TGTGCCAGCAGCTTAGATGGCACAGCCTACGAGCAGTACTTC.